These 8 T cell receptor beta chains came from one sample sequenced in a study of T cells after yellow fever vaccination (dated 2019 in TCRdb). Library preparation used 5' RACE. The data were produced on an Illumina HiSeq 2500. The raw public data were reprocessed by TCRdb itself: fastp quality trimming at Q25, MiXCR clonotype calling, in-frame beta chains only. Every CDR3 protein is listed once, alongside the most common genes and DNA of its rows. This sample lists about 120,000 distinct CDR3 sequences; about 6.8% were detected once. Roughly 2.8% of the sample lies in the top ten. The treatment or condition label, as the study defines it: live attenuated yellow fever vaccine strain. Sequenced here: CD4+ T cells sorted from PBMCs, sampled around 45 days after the first yellow fever vaccination. All receptors derive from a man aged 18-30 years who received the YFV17D yellow fever vaccine.

This clonotype was counted at least ten times. For the CDR3, the DNA is TGTGCCAGCAGTTACGGGGACAGGGAATCCTACGAGCAGTACTTC. Translating gives CASSYGDRESYEQYF. J is TRBJ2-7 and V is TRBV6-5; TRBD1 matches at 9 bases. The trim removed 2 bases at V and 1 base at J, leaving 3 bases unmatched. Germline CDR1 reads MNHEY; CDR2 reads SVGAGI. CDR3 length equals 15 residues.

This clonotype was counted ten times or more. This chain joins TRBV5-1 and TRBJ2-7, with 7 bases identical to TRBD1. The V gene's germline CDR1 is SGHRS and CDR2 YFSETQ. This CDR3 has 14 amino acids. J was trimmed by 0 bases and V by 4 bases; bases with no gene match: 4. CDR3 bases: TGCGCCAGCAGCGGGGGACAGAGCTCCTACGAGCAGTACTTC. This encodes CASSGGQSSYEQYF.

This clonotype showed up many times. The J gene is TRBJ1-2, the V gene TRBV6-1, with D maybe TRBD1 (5 bases). Trimming pared 5 bases from V and 4 bases from J, leaving 14 bases between. This CDR3 region has 14 residues. The germline V gene has CDR1 MNHNS and CDR2 SASEGT. CDR3 loop: CASSTPSGVYGYTF. CDR3 DNA sequence: TGTGCCAGCAGTACACCGTCGGGGGTCTATGGCTACACCTTC.

This clonotype occurred many times. The gene calls are TRBV28 and TRBJ1-2, with TRBD1 matching 7 bases. The J segment lost 4 bases and the V segment lost 5 bases, leaving 7 bases of the junction unmatched. The CDR3 has 14 residues. Germline loops: CDR1 MDHEN, CDR2 SYDVKM. The CDR3 coding sequence is TGTGCCAGCAGTCTGACACAGGGGCTCTATGGCTACACCTTC. Translating gives CASSLTQGLYGYTF.

This clonotype was counted at least ten times. The chain is built from TRBV6-5 and TRBJ2-6, with D perhaps matching TRBD1 or TRBD2 (5 bases each). With 1 base removed from V and 0 bases from J, the gap between germline ends came to 13 bases. CDR1 is MNHEY, CDR2 SVGAGI, per germline. The CDR3 length is 18 residues. This CDR3 reads CASSYWGSVGSGANVLTF. CDR3 in DNA: TGTGCCAGCAGTTACTGGGGGTCTGTGGGCTCTGGGGCCAACGTCCTGACTTTC.

This clonotype was seen ten or more times. The genes are TRBV11-3 and TRBJ2-2; 8 positions agree with TRBD1. Germline values: CDR1 SGHNT, CDR2 YENEEA. After removal of 5 bases from V and 6 bases from J, the junction contained 5 bases not matched to a gene. This CDR3 spans 14 amino acids. CDR3 nucleotide sequence: TGTGCCAGCAGCCCCGGACAGGGTCCCGGGGAGCTGTTTTTT. Encoded protein: CASSPGQGPGELFF.

This clonotype was observed at least ten times. The chain joins TRBV5-1 to TRBJ2-1, with D uncertain. Germline CDR1 SGHRS, CDR2 YFSETQ. Trimming pared 7 bases from V and 2 bases from J, leaving 13 bases between. The CDR3 runs to 14 residues. The CDR3 spells CASRSIHPYNEQFF. CDR3 coding DNA: TGCGCCAGCCGCTCCATACATCCCTACAATGAGCAGTTCTTC.

At least ten counts were recorded for this clonotype. The V gene is TRBV20-1, the J gene TRBJ2-7; D possibly corresponds to TRBD2 (6 bases). CDR1 and CDR2 from the germline V gene are DFQATT and SNEGSKA (reference sequence). Trimming left V 4 bases short and J 3 bases short, with 19 bases between. The CDR3 consists of 15 residues. This CDR3 reads CSATPIIGGIYEQYF. CDR3 nucleotide sequence: TGCAGTGCTACCCCCATTATTGGGGGGATCTACGAGCAGTACTTC.